The present entry profiles one TCR beta chain with its context. The repertoire was sequenced with immunoSEQ multiplex PCR; TCRdb's copy has only in-frame clones and lacks some. The table shows over 85,000 clones, with approximately 94% occurring only once. These data are taken from a study of technical replicates of blood from a few donors. Per germline, CDR1 GTSNPN and CDR2 SVGIG (reference sequence). The CDR3 consists of 14 residues. The V and J ends lost 4 bases and 4 bases, in that order; junction bases with no gene match: 10. This TCR was sampled from a human donor in good health. Sequenced input: T cells isolated from PBMCs. The V and J genes are TRBV30 and TRBJ2-7; 7 nucleotides match TRBD1. The CDR3: CAWIGPGGIYEQYF. The DNA of the CDR3 is TGTGCCTGGATAGGGCCAGGGGGTATATACGAGCAGTACTTC.